The source of this T cell receptor (beta chain) is a study of T-cell reconstitution after alpha-beta-depleted transplantation in children. For TCRbeta, the library was prepared with unique molecular identifiers. From the PCR reads, TCRdb called clonotypes with MiXCR, one entry per CDR3 protein. The sample lists 450,000 to 600,000 distinct CDR3 sequences; about 33% were seen once. About this clonotype itself: A read error may produce the germline difference seen at one junction end.

This CDR3 region has 16 residues. Germline V lookup: CDR1 SGHNT, CDR2 YYREEE (reference sequence). This TCR was sampled from a human donor who donated a stem cell graft to a child with aplastic anemia. The rearrangement joins TRBV5-4 to TRBJ1-4, with D possibly being TRBD1 (6 bases). The starting material was PBMCs from the stem cell graft donor, obtained from the stem cell graft. Here the CDR3 DNA reads TGTGCCAGCAGCTTGAAGGGGGGAGCTCCTAACGAAAAACTGTTTTTT. It codes for CASSLKGGAPNEKLFF.